This is a list of T cell receptor beta chains from one sample in a study of CD8 T cells in ankylosing spondylitis. TCRdb itself ran the 5' RACE reads through MiXCR, one entry per CDR3 protein. The sample includes around 100,000 distinct CDR3 sequences, about 25% seen only once; the top ten take 12%. The sample taken for sequencing was synovial fluid, either unsorted or a sorted T cell fraction (not recorded which). The receptor set was obtained from a male donor with ankylosing spondylitis. The CDR3 runs from the conserved cysteine through the conserved F or W.

V	CDR3
TRBV3-1	CASSQIGTGTQYF
TRBV6-1	CASSEYLDRTTEAFF
TRBV5-1	CASSFGSPDNYGYTF
TRBV29-1	CSGLLAGGGNTQYF
TRBV5-1	CASSLVPGGSNYNEQFF
TRBV5-1	CASSLEGLYGYTF
TRBV20-1	CSAGGSYNEQFF
TRBV12-3/TRBV12-4	CASSFTTGTNNEQFF
TRBV27	CASSLLTLGNNEQFF
TRBV5-1	CASSLGTGEEWEQYF
TRBV29-1	CSVGEQGREQYF
TRBV5-1	CASTLLPGDNTEAFF
TRBV5-1	CASSLEPHGNTEAFF
TRBV28	CASGPARLNTGELFF
TRBV7-6	CASRLGPGTSYNEQFF
TRBV5-1	CASSLDSPRVDTQYF
TRBV11-2	CASSRRRDRTNEKLFF
TRBV6-1	CASSEMRTEAFF
TRBV5-4	CASSLAPTGELFF
TRBV25-1	CASTVPGRAGNEQFF
TRBV15	CATSMEGVSNEQFF
TRBV12-3/TRBV12-4	CASSPENRGNEQFF
TRBV7-9	CASSPSKREVPDTQYF
TRBV7-2	CASSLSLAGVNEQFF
TRBV4-2	CASSQFGGREYNEQFF
TRBV5-1	CASSSLQGASDGYTF
TRBV10-1	CASSESGSSPYNEQFF
TRBV11-1	CASSPDRSNTEAFF
TRBV12-3/TRBV12-4	CASSLVGSYQPQHF
TRBV10-3	CAISEPGQGNTGELFF
TRBV5-5	CASSRSTQGSYNSPLHF
TRBV15	CATSKAGGPFADTQYF
TRBV18	CASSPRVGYEQYF
TRBV28	CASSLPGGRDTQYF
TRBV3-1	CASSPAGTGHSDTQYF
TRBV30	CAWTPGVSYEQYF
TRBV6-2/TRBV6-3	CASSYRAGQSKRGQPQHF
TRBV3-1	CASSPLGSAFF
TRBV7-8	CASSFRTPNEQFF
TRBV18	CASSPQPGDIQYF
TRBV7-9	CACRFSQDTEAFF
TRBV29-1	CSVDRLAASYNEQFF
TRBV14	CASSRGPTEAFF
TRBV7-6	CASSPLPKPGVQETQYF
TRBV6-5	CASSWGGQSTDTQYF
TRBV20-1	CSAPPGGVDGYTF
TRBV11-2	CASSVGTGGSSPLHF
TRBV20-1	CSARDMEAGDIDTQYF
TRBV19	CASSLRDSQETQYF
TRBV9	CASSVGWRRDGDGEQFF
TRBV12-3/TRBV12-4	CASSFRTVNEKLFF